The rows below give T cell receptor beta chains drawn from one sample of a study of blood T cell repertoires in COVID-19. Clones were read by immunoSEQ multiplex PCR, and TCRdb kept only the in-frame ones, dropping some. This sample carries 190,000 or so clones, 85% to 90% of them seen once, and the ten largest clones take around 2.7%. The specimen sequenced was peripheral blood. These receptors came from a man aged 40-50 years with active or convalescent COVID-19. Each CDR3 is given with its conserved first and last residue. D genes are given only for firm matches. The listing skips clone size in some rows; elsewhere it reads once, few, many or a size class.

clone_size: .; v_call: TRBV12-3/TRBV12-4; d_call: .; j_call: TRBJ1-4; cdr3_aa: CASRASTNEKLFF; cdr3_nt: TGTGCCAGCAGAGCGTCAACTAATGAAAAACTGTTTTTT
clone_size: .; v_call: TRBV14; d_call: .; j_call: TRBJ2-1; cdr3_aa: CASSQQVSYNEQFF; cdr3_nt: TGTGCCAGCAGCCAGCAGGTCTCCTACAATGAGCAGTTCTTC
clone_size: .; v_call: TRBV27; d_call: .; j_call: TRBJ1-1; cdr3_aa: CASRLGGNTEAFF; cdr3_nt: TGTGCCAGCAGGTTAGGCGGGAACACTGAAGCTTTCTTT
clone_size: .; v_call: TRBV28; d_call: .; j_call: TRBJ1-1; cdr3_aa: CASSLFGIAMNTEAFF; cdr3_nt: TGTGCCAGCAGTTTATTCGGAATAGCCATGAACACTGAAGCTTTCTTT
clone_size: .; v_call: TRBV28; d_call: TRBD1; j_call: TRBJ1-1; cdr3_aa: CASGTGGTEAFF; cdr3_nt: TGTGCCAGCGGGACAGGGGGCACTGAAGCTTTCTTT
clone_size: .; v_call: TRBV18; d_call: .; j_call: TRBJ1-4; cdr3_aa: CASSRSPGEKLFF; cdr3_nt: TGTGCCAGCTCTCGCTCTCCTGGCGAAAAACTGTTTTTT
clone_size: .; v_call: TRBV18; d_call: .; j_call: TRBJ2-2; cdr3_aa: CASSRRGTFTGELFF; cdr3_nt: TGTGCCAGCTCACGAAGGGGTACGTTCACCGGGGAGCTGTTTTTT
clone_size: few; v_call: TRBV9; d_call: .; j_call: TRBJ1-5; cdr3_aa: CASSVEPNQPQHF; cdr3_nt: TGTGCCAGCAGCGTAGAGCCAAATCAGCCCCAGCATTTT
clone_size: once; v_call: TRBV7-9; d_call: TRBD1; j_call: TRBJ1-2; cdr3_aa: CASTLGQGARIGYGYTF; cdr3_nt: TGTGCCAGCACCCTGGGACAGGGGGCGAGGATTGGCTATGGCTACACCTTC
clone_size: .; v_call: TRBV11-3; d_call: TRBD2; j_call: TRBJ2-1; cdr3_aa: CASSLVGVGRGRYEQFF; cdr3_nt: TGTGCCAGCAGCTTAGTAGGAGTCGGGCGGGGGAGGTATGAGCAGTTCTTC
clone_size: .; v_call: TRBV19; d_call: .; j_call: TRBJ2-2; cdr3_aa: CASSKQGTGELFF; cdr3_nt: TGTGCCAGTAGTAAACAGGGAACCGGGGAGCTGTTTTTT
clone_size: .; v_call: TRBV19; d_call: .; j_call: TRBJ1-6; cdr3_aa: CASSDRFGSPLHF; cdr3_nt: TGTGCCAGTAGCGACAGGTTTGGGTCACCCCTCCACTTT
clone_size: .; v_call: TRBV25-1; d_call: .; j_call: TRBJ2-1; cdr3_aa: CASTQGGGSNEQFF; cdr3_nt: TGTGCCAGCACACAGGGAGGGGGATCCAATGAGCAGTTCTTC
clone_size: .; v_call: TRBV5-1; d_call: TRBD1; j_call: TRBJ2-1; cdr3_aa: CASRRTGGPRVGNNEQFF; cdr3_nt: TGCGCCAGCAGGCGGACAGGGGGCCCAAGAGTTGGGAATAATGAGCAGTTCTTC
clone_size: .; v_call: TRBV30; d_call: TRBD1; j_call: TRBJ1-1; cdr3_aa: CAWSDNDRANTEAFF; cdr3_nt: TGTGCCTGGAGCGATAACGACAGGGCGAACACTGAAGCTTTCTTT
clone_size: .; v_call: TRBV11-2; d_call: TRBD1; j_call: TRBJ2-7; cdr3_aa: CASSLSRGPAYEQYF; cdr3_nt: TGTGCCAGCAGCTTATCGAGGGGGCCCGCCTACGAGCAGTACTTC
clone_size: .; v_call: TRBV18; d_call: TRBD1; j_call: TRBJ2-7; cdr3_aa: CASSVDRAFNEQYF; cdr3_nt: TGTGCCAGCTCCGTGGACAGGGCATTTAACGAGCAGTACTTC
clone_size: .; v_call: TRBV5-6; d_call: .; j_call: TRBJ1-4; cdr3_aa: CASSRGPSGEKLFF; cdr3_nt: TGTGCCAGCAGCAGAGGGCCTTCGGGGGAAAAACTGTTTTTT
clone_size: once; v_call: TRBV5-1; d_call: TRBD1; j_call: TRBJ1-1; cdr3_aa: CASNPGQALTEAFF; cdr3_nt: TGCGCCAGCAACCCCGGACAGGCGCTTACCGAAGCTTTCTTT
clone_size: .; v_call: TRBV7-8; d_call: TRBD1; j_call: TRBJ2-7; cdr3_aa: CASSSYPGQGSNVQYF; cdr3_nt: TGTGCCAGCAGCTCATATCCGGGACAGGGGAGTAATGTGCAGTACTTC
clone_size: .; v_call: TRBV25-1; d_call: .; j_call: TRBJ1-1; cdr3_aa: CASSGPNDNTEAFF; cdr3_nt: TGTGCCAGCAGTGGGCCGAACGATAACACTGAAGCTTTCTTT
clone_size: .; v_call: TRBV19; d_call: TRBD1; j_call: TRBJ1-4; cdr3_aa: CASSRQGPVGEKLFF; cdr3_nt: TGTGCCAGTAGCAGACAGGGCCCGGTTGGTGAAAAACTGTTTTTT
clone_size: .; v_call: TRBV30; d_call: .; j_call: TRBJ1-6; cdr3_aa: CAWSGSVALHF; cdr3_nt: TGTGCCTGGAGTGGAAGCGTGGCCCTCCACTTT
clone_size: .; v_call: TRBV19; d_call: .; j_call: TRBJ1-4; cdr3_aa: CASSVGLTREKLFF; cdr3_nt: TGTGCCAGTAGTGTGGGCCTTACCCGGGAAAAACTGTTTTTT
clone_size: .; v_call: TRBV2; d_call: TRBD1; j_call: TRBJ1-1; cdr3_aa: CASSDSHRGGTEAFF; cdr3_nt: TGTGCCAGCAGTGACTCTCACAGGGGTGGCACTGAAGCTTTCTTT
clone_size: .; v_call: TRBV10-3; d_call: TRBD2; j_call: TRBJ2-3; cdr3_aa: CAISEPLAGGRESTDTQYF; cdr3_nt: TGTGCCATCAGTGAACCTCTAGCGGGGGGGAGAGAAAGCACAGATACGCAGTATTTT
clone_size: .; v_call: TRBV19; d_call: .; j_call: TRBJ1-1; cdr3_aa: CASTPGVGRRDTEAFF; cdr3_nt: TGTGCCAGTACCCCGGGGGTGGGGCGAAGGGACACTGAAGCTTTCTTT
clone_size: once; v_call: TRBV19; d_call: .; j_call: TRBJ1-2; cdr3_aa: CASRRGGLVGYTF; cdr3_nt: TGTGCCTCCCGTCGGGGAGGGTTAGTTGGCTACACCTTC